This T cell receptor beta chain was sequenced in a study of T-cell reconstitution after alpha-beta-depleted transplantation in children. This CDR3 is 13 amino acids long. The germline V and J ends were trimmed by 7 bases and 0 bases, with 9 bases remaining between them. This clonotype was seen a few times. What it binds is unknown. The authors prepared the TCRbeta library with unique molecular identifiers. One entry per CDR3 protein results from TCRdb running MiXCR on the PCR reads. The table has about 260,000 distinct CDR3 sequences, just under 8.5% seen once; the top ten hold about 6.4%. General study points: Where alpha-beta T cells came from about two months after transplant was reportedly several hundred expanded graft clones. Recipient T cells and thymic progenitors that survived gave rise to the high TCRbeta diversity observed at day 60 in some patients.

This clonotype was sampled from a male patient younger than 18 who had a stem cell transplant for acute lymphoblastic leukemia, so the T cells may come from the graft donor. The material was PBMCs, mostly from graft donor cells, obtained 180 days after TCRalphabeta/CD19-depleted stem cell transplant. The rearrangement joins TRBV23-1 to TRBJ2-5, with D tentatively TRBD1 (5 bases). TRBV23-1 is known as an ORF, though its function is uncertain. The CDR3 region has the DNA TGCGCCAGCATAAGGACATACCAAGAGACCCAGTACTTC. Translating it yields CASIRTYQETQYF.